A selection of T cell receptor beta chains follows, all from one sample in a study of shared clonotypes between healthy human individuals. Clones were read by immunoSEQ multiplex PCR, and TCRdb kept only the in-frame ones, dropping some. The sample lists about 500,000 clones, 60% to 80% occurring once. The sequenced material came from PBMCs. Receptor source: a middle-aged woman in good health. Some clones in this sample may be carry-over from other donors' samples. Both conserved end residues are part of each CDR3. The D gene is left open where the match is weak. Clone size appears in some rows only: once, few, many, or a class for an expanded clone.

.,TRBD1,TRBV10-2,TRBJ2-1,CASGGTGGYNEQFF,TGCGCCAGCGGGGGGACAGGGGGGTACAATGAGCAGTTCTTC
.,.,TRBV5-5,TRBJ2-3,CASSLSDRYTDTQYF,TGTGCCAGCAGCTTGTCGGACAGATACACAGATACGCAGTATTTT
.,.,TRBV6-5,TRBJ1-3,CASSTGNGNTIYF,TGTGCCAGCAGCACGGGGAATGGAAACACCATATATTTT
.,.,TRBV27,TRBJ2-7,CASSSSDRYTYEQYF,TGTGCCAGCAGTTCATCTGACAGATATACCTACGAGCAGTACTTC
.,.,TRBV28,TRBJ2-7,CASSLLHYEQYF,TGTGCCAGCAGTCTACTTCACTACGAGCAGTACTTC
.,TRBD1,TRBV9,TRBJ1-5,CASSVTGGDNQPQHF,TGTGCCAGCAGCGTTACAGGGGGCGACAATCAGCCCCAGCATTTT
.,.,TRBV7-7,TRBJ2-7,CASSLRISYEQYF,TGTGCCAGCAGCTTACGGATCTCCTACGAGCAGTACTTC
.,.,TRBV7-6,TRBJ1-5,CASSLMGEGQPQHF,TGTGCCAGCAGCTTAATGGGGGAAGGTCAGCCCCAGCATTTT
.,TRBD2,TRBV5-6,TRBJ2-1,CASSWNPPGGQNEQFF,TGTGCCAGCAGCTGGAACCCTCCGGGAGGGCAGAATGAGCAGTTCTTC
.,.,TRBV4-3,TRBJ2-3,CASSRNLADTQYF,TGCGCCAGCAGCCGTAATCTAGCAGATACGCAGTATTTT
many,.,TRBV5-1,TRBJ2-2,CASSLGHTNTGELFF,TGCGCCAGCAGCCTGGGACACACGAACACCGGGGAGCTGTTTTTT
.,.,TRBV6-6,TRBJ2-2,CASTLGWTLGTGELFF,TGTGCCAGCACCCTCGGGTGGACATTGGGGACCGGGGAGCTGTTTTTT
.,.,TRBV14,TRBJ2-7,CASSHPGNWYEQYF,TGTGCCAGCAGCCACCCAGGAAATTGGTACGAGCAGTACTTC
.,.,TRBV10-3,TRBJ2-1,CAISESVGNGEQFF,TGTGCCATCAGTGAGTCGGTCGGGAACGGTGAGCAGTTCTTC
once,.,TRBV2,TRBJ2-3,CASSDLGVADTQYF,TGTGCCAGCAGTGACTTAGGGGTTGCAGATACGCAGTATTTT
.,.,TRBV7-2,TRBJ2-7,CASSSHIYEQYF,TGTGCCAGCAGCTCCCACATCTACGAGCAGTACTTC
.,.,TRBV9,TRBJ1-3,CASSQSRGGNTIYF,TGTGCCAGCAGCCAAAGTAGAGGTGGAAACACCATATATTTT
.,TRBD2,TRBV2,TRBJ2-1,CASTNLAGGPREQFF,TGTGCCAGCACTAACCTAGCGGGAGGGCCTCGCGAGCAGTTCTTC
.,.,TRBV28,TRBJ2-7,CASSLTPSSYEQYF,TGTGCCAGCAGCCTTACCCCGTCCTCCTACGAGCAGTACTTC
.,TRBD1,TRBV28,TRBJ1-2,CASSPRQGYGYTF,TGTGCCAGCAGTCCGAGACAGGGGTATGGCTACACCTTC
.,TRBD1,TRBV7-2,TRBJ1-5,CASSLSGGHSNQPQHF,TGTGCCAGCAGCTTATCAGGGGGCCATAGCAATCAGCCCCAGCATTTT
.,.,TRBV9,TRBJ2-1,CASSVSGSGNNEQFF,TGTGCCAGCAGCGTATCGGGGAGTGGGAACAATGAGCAGTTCTTC
few,.,TRBV28,TRBJ1-5,CASTEGTSNQPQHF,TGTGCCAGCACCGAGGGAACTAGCAATCAGCCCCAGCATTTT
.,.,TRBV9,TRBJ1-3,CASSPRQSSSGNTIYF,TGTGCCAGCAGCCCCCGGCAATCATCCTCTGGAAACACCATATATTTT